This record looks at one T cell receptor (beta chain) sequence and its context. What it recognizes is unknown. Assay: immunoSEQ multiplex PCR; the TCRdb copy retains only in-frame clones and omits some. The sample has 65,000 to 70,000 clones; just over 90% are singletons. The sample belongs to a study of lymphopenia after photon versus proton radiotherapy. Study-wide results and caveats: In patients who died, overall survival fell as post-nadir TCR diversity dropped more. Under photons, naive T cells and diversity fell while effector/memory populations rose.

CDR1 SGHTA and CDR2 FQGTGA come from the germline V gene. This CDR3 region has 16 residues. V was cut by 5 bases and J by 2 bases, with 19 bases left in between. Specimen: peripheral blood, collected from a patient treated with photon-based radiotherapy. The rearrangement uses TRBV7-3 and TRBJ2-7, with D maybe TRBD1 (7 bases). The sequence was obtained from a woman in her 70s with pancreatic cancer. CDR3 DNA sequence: TGTGCCAGCAGCCCGACAGGGACTGGGGTCACCTACGAGCAGTACTTC. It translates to CASSPTGTGVTYEQYF. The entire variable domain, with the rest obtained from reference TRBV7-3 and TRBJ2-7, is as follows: GAGVSQTPSNKVTEKGKYVELRCDPISGHTALYWYRQSLGQGPEFLIYFQGTGAADDSGLPNDRFFAVRPEGSVSTLKIQRTERGDSAVYLCASSPTGTGVTYEQYFGPGTRLTVT.